This T cell receptor (beta chain) appears in the sequencing data of a study of blood T cells in healthy people across ages. At the level of the study: T cells yielded about one barcoded beta molecule per two cells through template switching. Overall study findings and caveats: Per million T cells, TCR beta diversity dropped roughly linearly as age increased. Total diversity from one million sequenced T cells was likely underestimated.

The authors ran a second PCR of 7 to 11 cycles using a sample-barcoded 5' primer and a J-beta primer mix. Each of the cDNA molecules was tagged by a template-switch adaptor with 12 random nucleotides. TCRdb itself ran the 5' RACE reads through MiXCR, one entry per CDR3 protein. The data contain hundreds of thousands of distinct CDR3 sequences, roughly 44% of them singletons. Regarding this clonotype: The target antigen is unknown.

The ends were cut back, 4 bases at V and 0 bases at J, with 11 bases in the middle. Germline loops: CDR1 SGHRS, CDR2 YFSETQ. CDR3 length: 14 residues. This chain joins TRBV5-1 and TRBJ2-7; D gene unclear. Sequencing was carried out using blood. This clonotype was sampled from a man aged 55 to 69 in good health. CDR3 bases: TGCGCCAGCAGCGTACGATTCGACTCCTACGAGCAGTACTTC. The encoded protein is CASSVRFDSYEQYF. The full variable domain, with the rest looked up from reference TRBV5-1 and TRBJ2-7, is KAGVTQTPRYLIKTRGQQVTLSCSPISGHRSVSWYQQTPGQGLQFLFEYFSETQRNKGNFPGRFSGRQFSNSRSEMNVSTLELGDSALYLCASSVRFDSYEQYFGPGTRLTVT.